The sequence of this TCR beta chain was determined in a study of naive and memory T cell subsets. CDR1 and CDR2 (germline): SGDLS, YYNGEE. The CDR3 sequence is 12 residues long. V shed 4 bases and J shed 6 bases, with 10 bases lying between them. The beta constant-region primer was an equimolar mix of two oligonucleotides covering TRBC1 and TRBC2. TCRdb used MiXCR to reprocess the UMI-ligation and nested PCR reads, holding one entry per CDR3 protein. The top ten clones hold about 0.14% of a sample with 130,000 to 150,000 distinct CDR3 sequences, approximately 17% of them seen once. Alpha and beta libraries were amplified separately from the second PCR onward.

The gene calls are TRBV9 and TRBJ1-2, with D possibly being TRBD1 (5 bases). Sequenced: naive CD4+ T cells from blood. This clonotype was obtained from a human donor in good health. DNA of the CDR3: TGTGCCAGCAGCATTGGGGGGGATGGCTACACCTTC. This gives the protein CASSIGGDGYTF.